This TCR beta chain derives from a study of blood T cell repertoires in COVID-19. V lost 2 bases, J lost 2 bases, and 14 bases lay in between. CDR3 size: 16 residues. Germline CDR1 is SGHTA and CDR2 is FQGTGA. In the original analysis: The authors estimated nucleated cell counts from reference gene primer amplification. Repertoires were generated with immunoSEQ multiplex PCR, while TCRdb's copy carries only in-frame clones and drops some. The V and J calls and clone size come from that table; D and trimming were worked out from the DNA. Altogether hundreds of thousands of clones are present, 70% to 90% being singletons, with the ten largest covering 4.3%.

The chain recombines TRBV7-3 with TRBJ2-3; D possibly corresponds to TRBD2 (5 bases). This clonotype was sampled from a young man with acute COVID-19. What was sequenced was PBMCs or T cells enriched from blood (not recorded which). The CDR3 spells CASSLSASSDTDTQYF. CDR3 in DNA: TGTGCCAGCAGCTTATCGGCTAGCTCTGACACAGATACGCAGTATTTT.